A selection of T cell receptor beta chains follows, all from one sample in a study of T-cell memory formation after mild COVID-19. From the 5' RACE reads, TCRdb called clonotypes with MiXCR, one entry per CDR3 protein. The repertoire has around 200,000 distinct CDR3 sequences, roughly 10% of them found once; the top ten carry roughly 4%. Sample: PBMCs or a T cell subset sorted from them (not recorded which). These receptor sequences come from a man aged 18 to 30 who had mild COVID-19 (a few samples of this study predate the infection). Cell type and time point are not known. Both conserved end residues are trimmed from each CDR3. Not every row has a clone size; where given, it reads once, few, many or a size class.

clone_size	v_call	j_call	cdr3_aa
-	TRBV9	TRBJ2-5	ASNDGDRRGGTQY
-	TRBV19	TRBJ1-5	ASSRGVDQPQH
few	TRBV20-1	TRBJ2-3	SASHGGPTDTQY
few	TRBV5-1	TRBJ2-5	ASSFSDITETQY
many	TRBV4-3	TRBJ1-1	ASSLGQVNTEAF
-	TRBV4-2	TRBJ1-1	ASSPLAGTGDTEAF
-	TRBV23-1	TRBJ2-2	ASTQRGPAGGELF
few	TRBV5-4	TRBJ2-2	ASSYRVAGELF
few	TRBV5-1	TRBJ2-3	ASSSTRGGGNTQY
few	TRBV19	TRBJ1-1	ASSIASAGGNTEAF
-	TRBV7-9	TRBJ2-3	ASSGKGGLRGTDTQY
-	TRBV5-1	TRBJ1-1	ASSEPGATEAF
-	TRBV6-5	TRBJ2-5	ASSYSDGEETQY
-	TRBV20-1	TRBJ2-7	SAVDTGRPYEQY
many	TRBV7-2	TRBJ2-5	ASSRPEGLPRAQY
many	TRBV6-5	TRBJ1-1	ASSRRVNTEAF
many	TRBV5-1	TRBJ2-5	ASSLSRTRRETQY
-	TRBV2	TRBJ2-2	ASREMAGELF
-	TRBV28	TRBJ1-1	ASSLVGMNPEAF
few	TRBV2	TRBJ1-6	ASSRSGTGSSYNSPLH
-	TRBV5-1	TRBJ2-3	ASSLTLAETTDTQY
few	TRBV20-1	TRBJ2-1	SARGDSNEQF
few	TRBV20-1	TRBJ2-3	SARGGRDTQY
-	TRBV4-3	TRBJ2-7	ASSQGAGTGGYEQY
-	TRBV11-2	TRBJ1-3	ASSHVRGLGNTIY
-	TRBV2	TRBJ2-3	ATRTGSIGDTQY
few	TRBV7-9	TRBJ2-3	ASSLTWRGDTQY
-	TRBV11-2	TRBJ2-2	ASSLDHRGELF
-	TRBV7-2	TRBJ1-2	ASSSTHGRGGYGYT
few	TRBV7-2	TRBJ2-1	ASSFSGGGYNEQF
many	TRBV7-2	TRBJ1-1	ASRSITGAPTEAF
-	TRBV6-1	TRBJ2-5	ASRPSWGQETQY
few	TRBV4-2	TRBJ2-1	ASSLRLAIGNEQF
few	TRBV5-6	TRBJ1-4	ASSTPPGRVGASREKLF
many	TRBV27	TRBJ2-1	ASSLPRRVAGGNEQF
many	TRBV7-3	TRBJ1-1	ASSPTGANTEAF
few	TRBV6-1	TRBJ2-5	ASSRRGQTQETQY
many	TRBV4-2	TRBJ2-7	ASSQDTRDRQY
few	TRBV7-7	TRBJ2-1	ASSLQGSGEQF
-	TRBV11-1	TRBJ2-2	ASIDREGVGELF
-	TRBV5-1	TRBJ2-2	ASSYQGATGELF
many	TRBV7-3	TRBJ1-2	ASSVGQNYGYT
few	TRBV20-1	TRBJ1-1	SARMRGEWEAF
-	TRBV18	TRBJ2-5	ASFSETETQY
few	TRBV18	TRBJ1-5	ASSQGASGNQPQH
many	TRBV12-3/TRBV12-4	TRBJ2-1	ASRPGGLNEQF
-	TRBV9	TRBJ2-1	ASRGLAGDVNEQF
-	TRBV20-1	TRBJ2-7	SAHPVDRDFSYEQY
-	TRBV5-6	TRBJ1-6	ASTRRGAYNSPLH
many	TRBV7-2	TRBJ2-5	ASSLDRVAETQY
-	TRBV7-3	TRBJ2-5	ASGSQTGGQETQY
-	TRBV5-1	TRBJ1-4	ASSLTGNEKLF
many	TRBV12-3/TRBV12-4	TRBJ1-2	ASTWDRGRGYT
few	TRBV3-2	TRBJ2-1	ASSHGLSSSYNEQF
many	TRBV10-1	TRBJ1-2	ASSPGQGTSYT
many	TRBV18	TRBJ1-5	ASTVGGARSSQH
many	TRBV7-2	TRBJ2-6	ASSFRGSGANVLT
-	TRBV7-2	TRBJ2-2	ASSSTTGGFGTGELF
many	TRBV3-1	TRBJ1-1	ASSQDTLNTEAF